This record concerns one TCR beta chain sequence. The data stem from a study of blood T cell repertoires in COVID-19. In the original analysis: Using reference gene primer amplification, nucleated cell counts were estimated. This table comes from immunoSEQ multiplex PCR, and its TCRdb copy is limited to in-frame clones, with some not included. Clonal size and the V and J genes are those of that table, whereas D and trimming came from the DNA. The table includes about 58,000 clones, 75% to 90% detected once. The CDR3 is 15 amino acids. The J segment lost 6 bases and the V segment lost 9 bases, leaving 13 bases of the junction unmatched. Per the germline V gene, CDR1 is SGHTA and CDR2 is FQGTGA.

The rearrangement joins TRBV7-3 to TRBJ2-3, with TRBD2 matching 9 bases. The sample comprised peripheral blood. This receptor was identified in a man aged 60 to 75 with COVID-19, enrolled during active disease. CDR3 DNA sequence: TGTGCCAGAGACAGCGGGCGGGAGGGCCCGGATACGCAGTATTTT. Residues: CARDSGREGPDTQYF.